This T cell receptor beta chain is from a study of blood T cell repertoires in COVID-19. Across the study: Researchers got acute and convalescent COVID-19 samples from the United States, Italy and Spain.

The CDR3 covers 14 residues. Germline CDR1 SGHDT, CDR2 YYEEEE. V shed 3 bases, J shed 5 bases, and the junction held 3 bases outside the gene matches. The study assigned cohorts using participant-reported clinical history. Methods used by the authors: Reference gene primer amplification gave nucleated cell count estimates. This table comes from immunoSEQ multiplex PCR, and its TCRdb copy is limited to in-frame clones, with some not included. From that table come the V and J calls and clone size; the DNA was used to work out D and trimming. This sample has 150,000 to 200,000 clones, with less than 85% found just once.

The chain is built from TRBV5-6 and TRBJ1-2, with 11 positions matching TRBD1. The clonotype comes from a woman in her sixties or seventies with acute COVID-19. Sequencing was performed on PBMCs or T cells enriched from blood (not recorded which). Here the CDR3 DNA reads TGTGCCAGCAGCTGGGGACAGGGGGTATATGGCTACACCTTC. This codes for CASSWGQGVYGYTF.